The 17 T cell receptor beta chains presented below share a single source sample, sequenced in a study of cytomegalovirus exposure and HLA in healthy donors. It was with 60 Vbeta and 13 Jbeta primers that the PCR ran. TCRdb's table, derived via immunoSEQ multiplex PCR, lists solely in-frame clones and lacks some. Among approximately 110,000 clones, about three quarters were seen once, and the ten largest hold around 5%. The sequenced sample was PBMCs. The receptors originated from a female donor in good health and CMV-seropositive.

CDR3 region: CASSIQQGLLGYTF. In nucleotides, the CDR3 is TGTGCCAGTAGTATCCAACAGGGTTTGTTGGGCTACACCTTC. This chain joins TRBV19 and TRBJ1-2; D is possibly TRBD1 (6 bases). V was trimmed by 3 bases and J by 8 bases, leaving 16 bases between them. The CDR3 is 14 residues long. Germline V gives CDR1 LNHDA, CDR2 SQIVND (reference sequence).

This chain joins TRBV15 and TRBJ2-7; 7 nucleotides match TRBD2. CDR1 LNHNV and CDR2 YYDKDF come from the germline V gene (reference sequence). The junction had 7 bases not matched to a gene; V was cut back by 3 bases and J by 2 bases. CDR3 length: 15 amino acids. As DNA, the CDR3 is TGTGCCACCAGCAGCTTACGGAGCGGGGCCTACGAGCAGTACTTC. It yields the protein CATSSLRSGAYEQYF.

This sequence joins TRBV5-5 and TRBJ2-2; 14 positions match TRBD2. The CDR3 has 17 amino acids. The germline CDR1 and CDR2 sequences are SGHKS and YYEKEE (reference sequence). V lost 3 bases to trimming and J lost 5 bases; unmatched junction nucleotides: 6. CDR3 in DNA: TGTGCCAGCAGCTCGGGACTAGCGGGAGTTAATACCGGGGAGCTGTTTTTT. It translates to CASSSGLAGVNTGELFF.

The chain uses TRBV4-3 and TRBJ1-1; D may be TRBD1 (6 bases). The CDR3 has 12 amino acids. CDR1 and CDR2 (germline): LGHNA, YSLEER. Trimming removed 7 bases at V and 7 bases at J, with 13 bases between. The CDR3 protein is CASMGALGEAFF. CDR3 DNA sequence: TGCGCCAGCATGGGGGCCCTCGGTGAAGCTTTCTTT.

This clone was seen more than once but under ten times. The genes are TRBV7-2 and TRBJ2-7; the match to TRBD1 covers 7 bases. With V trimmed by 1 base and J by 1 base, 4 bases remained unmatched. From germline, CDR1 is SGHTA and CDR2 FQGNSA. The CDR3 consists of 15 residues. CDR3 loop: CASSLGWTGSYEQYF. For the CDR3, the DNA is TGTGCCAGCAGCTTAGGTTGGACAGGTTCCTACGAGCAGTACTTC.

V gene TRBV9 combines with J gene TRBJ2-3; 13 bases line up with TRBD2. Looked up from germline, CDR1 is SGDLS and CDR2 is YYNGEE. The CDR3 is made up of 20 amino acids. Trimming at V came to 4 bases and at J to 2 bases, leaving 16 bases not matched to a gene. CDR3 sequence reads: CASSSSSSGLAGIHTDTQYF. DNA for the CDR3: TGTGCCAGCAGCTCGAGCAGCTCGGGACTAGCGGGGATCCACACAGATACGCAGTATTTT.

The V and J genes are TRBV5-1 and TRBJ2-3; 9 nucleotides agree with TRBD1. Germline-derived CDR1 and CDR2 are SGHRS and YFSETQ. V dropped 2 bases and J dropped 4; count of bases not matched to a gene: 2. The length of the CDR3 is 14 residues. CDR3 residues: CASSFGQGSDTQYF. The CDR3 nucleotides are TGCGCCAGCAGCTTCGGACAGGGGTCAGATACGCAGTATTTT.

This clone turned up a few times. This chain connects TRBV27 to TRBJ1-5; the match to TRBD1 covers 7 bases. Unmatched junction bases numbered 4, after V lost 3 bases and J lost 2 bases. This CDR3 comprises 15 residues. Germline values: CDR1 MNHEY, CDR2 SMNVEV (reference sequence). The CDR3 here is CASSFGGGGNQPQHF. The CDR3 DNA reads TGTGCCAGCAGTTTTGGAGGGGGCGGCAATCAGCCCCAGCATTTT.

The J gene is TRBJ2-7, the V gene TRBV19, with TRBD2 matching over 7 bases. The CDR3 has 15 amino acids. Germline values: CDR1 LNHDA, CDR2 SQIVND (reference sequence). V was clipped by 1 base and J by 2 bases; unmatched bases: 5. CDR3 loop: CASSIGSGITYEQYF. CDR3 coding DNA: TGTGCCAGTAGTATAGGGAGCGGGATCACCTACGAGCAGTACTTC.

V and J are TRBV15 and TRBJ1-5; 8 bases fit TRBD1. J lost 7 bases, V lost 1 base, and 3 bases had no gene match. The CDR3 contains 14 residues. CDR1 LNHNV and CDR2 YYDKDF come from the germline V gene (reference sequence). The CDR3 coding sequence is TGTGCCACCAGCAGAGTCACAGGGGGGCAGCCCCAGCATTTT. It specifies CATSRVTGGQPQHF.

The chain recombines TRBV28 with TRBJ2-3; 9 bases agree with TRBD1. The ends lost 7 bases at V and 6 bases at J; junction bases unmatched: 14. The CDR3 has 16 residues. From germline, CDR1 is MDHEN and CDR2 SYDVKM. The CDR3 protein is CASITNPGQGRDTQYF. The CDR3 DNA follows: TGTGCCAGCATTACAAATCCGGGACAGGGTAGGGATACGCAGTATTTT.

The chain recombines TRBV7-9 with TRBJ1-1, with 7 bases that match TRBD1. CDR3 length equals 14 residues. V was pared by 5 bases and J by 0 bases, with 3 bases of the junction left unmatched. Germline V gene sequence: CDR1 SEHNR, CDR2 FQNEAQ (reference sequence). The CDR3 loop reads CASSEGTVNTEAFF. CDR3 in DNA: TGTGCCAGCAGCGAGGGGACAGTGAACACTGAAGCTTTCTTT.

The chain uses TRBV2 and TRBJ2-5; 14 bases fit TRBD2. The DNA end is more similar to TRBJ2-7, so the J call may be wrong. The CDR3 is 17 amino acids. In germline, CDR1 is SNHLY, CDR2 FYNNEI. The CDR3 here is CASRPGLAGERPYEQYF. CDR3 DNA: TGTGCCAGCAGGCCGGGACTAGCGGGGGAGCGTCCCTACGAGCAGTACTTC.

Comment on this clone: The junction differs from germline at one of its ends, possibly a read error. The J gene is TRBJ2-7, the V gene TRBV7-7, with 14 bases identical to TRBD2. Germline loops: CDR1 SSHAT, CDR2 FNYEAQ (reference sequence). The length of the CDR3 is 19 residues. The CDR3 spells CASSSGLAGGPWRDYEQYF. The CDR3, as DNA: TGTGCTAGCAGCTCAGGACTAGCGGGGGGACCCTGGCGTGACTACGAGCAGTACTTC.

The rearrangement joins TRBV6-5 to TRBJ1-5; 9 bases align to TRBD1. V lost 6 bases to trimming and J lost 2 bases; unmatched junction nucleotides: 5. This CDR3 contains 15 residues. Germline loops: CDR1 MNHEY, CDR2 SVGAGI. CDR3 sequence: CASRSTGGGNQPQHF. CDR3 coding DNA: TGTGCCAGCAGATCAACAGGGGGCGGCAATCAGCCCCAGCATTTT.

The chain carries TRBV6-5 and TRBJ1-2; 8 positions agree with TRBD1. J gave up 5 bases and V 0 bases, and 5 bases lay outside the gene matches. The CDR3 length is 15 residues. CDR1 is MNHEY and CDR2 is SVGAGI in the germline V gene. This CDR3 reads CASSYSGQGGYGYTF. The CDR3 bases are TGTGCCAGCAGTTACTCAGGACAGGGAGGGTATGGCTACACCTTC.

J is TRBJ2-3 and V is TRBV6-6, with D unresolved. Germline CDR1 is MNHNY and CDR2 is SVGAGI (reference sequence). This CDR3 is built from 13 residues. Trimming left V 3 bases short and J 3 bases short, with 7 bases between. This chain's CDR3 is CASSYTRTDTQYF. CDR3 DNA: TGTGCCAGCAGTTATACACGAACAGATACGCAGTATTTT.